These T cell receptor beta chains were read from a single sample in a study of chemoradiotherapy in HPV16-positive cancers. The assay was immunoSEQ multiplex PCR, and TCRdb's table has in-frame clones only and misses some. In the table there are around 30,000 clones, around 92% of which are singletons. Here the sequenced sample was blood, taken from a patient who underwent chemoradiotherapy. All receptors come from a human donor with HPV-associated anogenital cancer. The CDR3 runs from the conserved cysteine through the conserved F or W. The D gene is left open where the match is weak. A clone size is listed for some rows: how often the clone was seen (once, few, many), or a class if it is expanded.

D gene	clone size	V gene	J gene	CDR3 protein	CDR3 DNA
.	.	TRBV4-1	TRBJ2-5	CASSQEWGSAGTETQYF	TGCGCCAGCAGCCAAGAATGGGGAAGTGCAGGGACAGAGACCCAGTACTTC
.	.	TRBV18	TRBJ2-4	CASSPGRENIQYF	TGTGCCAGCTCACCGGGACGGGAAAACATTCAGTACTTC
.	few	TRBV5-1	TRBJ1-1	CASSSTENTEAFF	TGCGCCAGCAGCTCGACGGAGAACACTGAAGCTTTCTTT
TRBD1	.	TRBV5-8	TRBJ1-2	CASSLYRGLSGYTF	TGTGCCAGCAGCTTGTACAGGGGGCTTTCTGGCTACACCTTC
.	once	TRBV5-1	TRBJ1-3	CASSPGVGSSSGNTIYF	TGCGCCAGCAGCCCCGGAGTGGGCTCCAGCTCTGGAAACACCATATATTTT
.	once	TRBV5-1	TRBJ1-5	CASSLVSQEVSRQINQPQHF	TGCGCCAGCAGCTTGGTTTCGCAAGAGGTTTCCCGACAAATCAATCAGCCCCAGCATTTT
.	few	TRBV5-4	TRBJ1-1	CASSLKNTEAFF	TGTGCCAGCAGCTTAAAGAACACTGAAGCTTTCTTT
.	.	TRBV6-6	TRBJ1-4	CASSQNAGDEKLFF	TGTGCCAGCAGTCAAAACGCAGGGGATGAAAAACTGTTTTTT
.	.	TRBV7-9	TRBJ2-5	CASSLELVGMETQYF	TGTGCCAGCAGCTTAGAGCTAGTCGGGATGGAGACCCAGTACTTC
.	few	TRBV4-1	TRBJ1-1	CASSSRTQNTEAFF	TGCGCCAGCAGCTCTCGGACACAAAACACTGAAGCTTTCTTT
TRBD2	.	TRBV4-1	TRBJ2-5	CASSPWVPAGDQETQYF	TGCGCCAGCAGCCCTTGGGTACCAGCGGGGGACCAAGAGACCCAGTACTTC
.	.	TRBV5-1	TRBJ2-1	CASSPLWRSGEGQFF	TGCGCCAGCAGCCCCCTGTGGAGGTCAGGCGAGGGGCAGTTCTTC
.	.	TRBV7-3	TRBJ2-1	CASSLTGRGAYNEQFF	TGTGCCAGCAGCTTAACGGGGCGGGGAGCATACAATGAGCAGTTCTTC
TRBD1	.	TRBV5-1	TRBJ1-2	CASSETGTGGEGYTF	TGCGCCAGCAGCGAAACCGGGACAGGGGGCGAAGGCTACACCTTC
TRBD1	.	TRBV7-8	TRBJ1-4	CASGSYRGPIAEKLFF	TGTGCCAGCGGATCGTACAGGGGCCCCATTGCTGAAAAACTGTTTTTT
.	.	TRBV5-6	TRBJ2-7	CASSFQGSWSSYEQYF	TGTGCCAGCAGCTTCCAAGGGTCGTGGAGCTCCTACGAGCAGTACTTC
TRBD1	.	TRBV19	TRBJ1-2	CASSIATGIGYTF	TGTGCCAGTAGTATAGCGACAGGGATTGGCTACACCTTC
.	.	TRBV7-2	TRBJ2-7	CASSLGPDYEQYF	TGTGCCAGCAGCTTAGGGCCTGACTACGAGCAGTACTTC
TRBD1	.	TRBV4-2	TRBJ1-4	CASSQDLGTGNEKLFF	TGTGCCAGCAGCCAAGATCTGGGGACAGGTAATGAAAAACTGTTTTTT
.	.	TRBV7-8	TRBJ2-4	CASSPAATVKNIQYF	TGTGCCAGCAGCCCAGCCGCGACAGTAAAAAACATTCAGTACTTC
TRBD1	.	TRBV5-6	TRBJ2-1	CASSLVTGGIYEQFF	TGTGCCAGCAGCTTGGTAACAGGGGGCATATATGAGCAGTTCTTC
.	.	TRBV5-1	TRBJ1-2	CASSLAAGARQFSYGYTF	TGCGCCAGCAGCTTGGCCGCGGGGGCGAGGCAATTTAGCTATGGCTACACCTTC
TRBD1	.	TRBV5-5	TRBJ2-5	CASRRQGVETQYF	TGTGCCAGCAGAAGGCAGGGGGTTGAGACCCAGTACTTC
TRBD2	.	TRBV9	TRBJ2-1	CASSVGSSGGPEQFF	TGTGCCAGCAGCGTAGGGAGTAGCGGGGGGCCTGAGCAGTTCTTC
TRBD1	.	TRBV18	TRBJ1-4	CASSPEQGYGTNEKLFF	TGTGCCAGCTCACCGGAACAGGGGTACGGAACTAATGAAAAACTGTTTTTT
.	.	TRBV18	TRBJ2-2	CASSPRIGITGELFF	TGTGCCAGCTCACCACGCATAGGGATAACCGGGGAGCTGTTTTTT